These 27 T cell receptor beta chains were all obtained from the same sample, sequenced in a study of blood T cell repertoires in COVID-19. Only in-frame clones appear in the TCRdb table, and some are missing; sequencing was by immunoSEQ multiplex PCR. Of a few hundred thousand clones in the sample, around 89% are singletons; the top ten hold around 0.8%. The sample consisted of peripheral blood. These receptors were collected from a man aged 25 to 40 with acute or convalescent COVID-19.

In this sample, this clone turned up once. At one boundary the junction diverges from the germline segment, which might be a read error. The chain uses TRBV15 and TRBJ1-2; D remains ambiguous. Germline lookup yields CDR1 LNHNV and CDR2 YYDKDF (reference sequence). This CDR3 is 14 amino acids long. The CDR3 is CATSSRTGNSGYTF. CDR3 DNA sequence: TGTGCCACCAGCAGCCGGACTGGGAACTCTGGCTACACCTTC.

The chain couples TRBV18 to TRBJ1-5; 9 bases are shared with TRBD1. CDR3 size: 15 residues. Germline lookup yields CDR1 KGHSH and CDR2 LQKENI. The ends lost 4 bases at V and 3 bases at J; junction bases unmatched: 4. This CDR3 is CASSQGTGSNQPQHF. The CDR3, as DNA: TGTGCCAGCTCACAGGGGACAGGGTCCAATCAGCCCCAGCATTTT.

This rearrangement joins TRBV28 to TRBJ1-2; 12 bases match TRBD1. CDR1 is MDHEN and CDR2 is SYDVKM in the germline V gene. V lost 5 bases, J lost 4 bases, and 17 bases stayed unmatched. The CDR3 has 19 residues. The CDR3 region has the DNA TGTGCCAGCAGTGGGGGGAGTATCTGGGACAGGGGGCTCCCCTATGGCTACACCTTC. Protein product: CASSGGSIWDRGLPYGYTF.

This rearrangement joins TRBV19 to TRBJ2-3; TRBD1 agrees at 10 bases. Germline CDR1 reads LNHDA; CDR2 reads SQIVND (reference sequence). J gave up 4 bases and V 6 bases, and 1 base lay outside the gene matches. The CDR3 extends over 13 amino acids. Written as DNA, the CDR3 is TGTGCCAGTAGGGGGACAGGGGCAGATACGCAGTATTTT. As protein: CASRGTGADTQYF.

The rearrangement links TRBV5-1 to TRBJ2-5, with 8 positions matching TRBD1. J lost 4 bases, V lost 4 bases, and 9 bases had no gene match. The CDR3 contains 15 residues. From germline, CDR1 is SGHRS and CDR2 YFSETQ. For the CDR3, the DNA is TGCGCCAGCAGCATAGGACAGGGAAGGAGAGAGACCCAGTACTTC. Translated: CASSIGQGRRETQYF.

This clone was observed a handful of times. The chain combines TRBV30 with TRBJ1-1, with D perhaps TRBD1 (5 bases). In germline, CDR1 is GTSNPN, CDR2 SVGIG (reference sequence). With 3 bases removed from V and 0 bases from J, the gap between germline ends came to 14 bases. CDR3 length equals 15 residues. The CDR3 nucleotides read TGTGCCTGGAGGGGGGTAGCGGAACTGAACACTGAAGCTTTCTTT. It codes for CAWRGVAELNTEAFF.

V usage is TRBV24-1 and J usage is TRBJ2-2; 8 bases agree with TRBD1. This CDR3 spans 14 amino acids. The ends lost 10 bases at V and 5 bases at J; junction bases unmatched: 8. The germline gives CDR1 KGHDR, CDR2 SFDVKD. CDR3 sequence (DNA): TGTGCCACGAGAGGACAGGGCGCAACCGGGGAGCTGTTTTTT. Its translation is CATRGQGATGELFF.

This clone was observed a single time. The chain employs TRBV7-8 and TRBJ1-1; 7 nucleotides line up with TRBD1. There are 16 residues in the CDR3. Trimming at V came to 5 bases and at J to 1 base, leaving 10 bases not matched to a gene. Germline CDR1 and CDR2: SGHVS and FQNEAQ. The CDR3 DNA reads TGTGCCAGCAGCATAGGGGGCAGGAATGGGAACACTGAAGCTTTCTTT. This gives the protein CASSIGGRNGNTEAFF.

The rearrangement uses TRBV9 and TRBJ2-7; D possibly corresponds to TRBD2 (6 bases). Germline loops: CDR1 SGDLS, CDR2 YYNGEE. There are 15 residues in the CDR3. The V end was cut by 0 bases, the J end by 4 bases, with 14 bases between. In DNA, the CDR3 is TGTGCCAGCAGCGTAGCAGGAGGGACCGAGTACGAGCAGTACTTC. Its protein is CASSVAGGTEYEQYF.

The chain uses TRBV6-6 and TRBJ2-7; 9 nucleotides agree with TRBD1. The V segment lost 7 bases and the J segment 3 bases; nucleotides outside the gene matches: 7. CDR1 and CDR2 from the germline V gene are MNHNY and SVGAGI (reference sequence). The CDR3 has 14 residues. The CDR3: CASTLTGGSYEQYF. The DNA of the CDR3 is TGTGCCAGCACTCTTACAGGGGGCAGCTACGAGCAGTACTTC.

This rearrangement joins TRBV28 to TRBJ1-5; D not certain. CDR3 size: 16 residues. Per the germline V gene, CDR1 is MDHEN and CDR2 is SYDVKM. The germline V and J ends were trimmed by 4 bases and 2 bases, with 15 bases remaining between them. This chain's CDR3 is CASSWSFRSGNQPQHF. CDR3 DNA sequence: TGTGCCAGCAGTTGGTCGTTTCGGAGTGGCAATCAGCCCCAGCATTTT. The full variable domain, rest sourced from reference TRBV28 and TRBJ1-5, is DVKVTQSSRYLVKRTGEKVFLECVQDMDHENMFWYRQDPGLGLRLIYFSYDVKMKEKGDIPEGYSVSREKKERFSLILESASTNQTSMYLCASSWSFRSGNQPQHFGDGTRLSIL.

The CDR3 protein is CATSSAGRTRGYTF. CDR3 bases: TGTGCCACCAGCTCCGCGGGGAGGACTCGCGGCTACACCTTC. The chain combines TRBV15 with TRBJ1-2; no clear D. The germline V and J ends were trimmed by 5 bases and 8 bases, with 18 bases remaining between them. The CDR3 is 14 amino acids. Germline V CDR1 and CDR2: LNHNV, YYDKDF (reference sequence).

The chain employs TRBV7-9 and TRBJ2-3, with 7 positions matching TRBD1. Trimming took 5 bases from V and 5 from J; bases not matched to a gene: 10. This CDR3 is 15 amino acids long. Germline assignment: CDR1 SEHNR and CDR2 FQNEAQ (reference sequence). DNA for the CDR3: TGTGCCAGCAGCCAACAGGGGACACGCCAAGATACGCAGTATTTT. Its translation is CASSQQGTRQDTQYF.

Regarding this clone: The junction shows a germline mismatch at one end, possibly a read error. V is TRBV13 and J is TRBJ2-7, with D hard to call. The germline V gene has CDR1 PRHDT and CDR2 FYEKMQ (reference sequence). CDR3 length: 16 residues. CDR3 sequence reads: CASSLVSRTIPAPIIF. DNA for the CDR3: TGTGCCAGCAGCTTAGTGTCGCGCACTATTCCGGCACCTATAATTTTC. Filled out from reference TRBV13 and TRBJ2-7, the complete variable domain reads AAGVIQSPRHLIKEKRETATLKCYPIPRHDTVYWYQQGPGQDPQFLISFYEKMQSDKGSIPDRFSAQQFSDYHSELNMSSLELGDSALYFCASSLVSRTIPAPIIFGPGTRLTVT.

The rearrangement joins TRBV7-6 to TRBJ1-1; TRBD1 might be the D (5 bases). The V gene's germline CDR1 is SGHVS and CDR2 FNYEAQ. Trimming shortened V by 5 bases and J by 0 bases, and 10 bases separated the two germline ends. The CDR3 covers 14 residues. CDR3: CASSLSTVNTEAFF. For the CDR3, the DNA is TGTGCCAGCAGCCTTTCGACAGTGAACACTGAAGCTTTCTTT.

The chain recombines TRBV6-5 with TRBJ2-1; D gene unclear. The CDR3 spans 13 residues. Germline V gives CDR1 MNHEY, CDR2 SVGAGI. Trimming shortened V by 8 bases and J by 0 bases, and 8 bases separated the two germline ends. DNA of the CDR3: TGTGCCAGCTCTACCTACTCCTACAATGAGCAGTTCTTC. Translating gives CASSTYSYNEQFF.

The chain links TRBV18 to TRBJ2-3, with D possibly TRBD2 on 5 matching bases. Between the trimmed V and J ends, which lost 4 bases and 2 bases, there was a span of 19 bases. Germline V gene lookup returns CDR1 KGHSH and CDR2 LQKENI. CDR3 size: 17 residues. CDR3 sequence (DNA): TGTGCCAGCTCACGTTGGGAGAGAAACCTAGACACAGATACGCAGTATTTT. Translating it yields CASSRWERNLDTDTQYF.

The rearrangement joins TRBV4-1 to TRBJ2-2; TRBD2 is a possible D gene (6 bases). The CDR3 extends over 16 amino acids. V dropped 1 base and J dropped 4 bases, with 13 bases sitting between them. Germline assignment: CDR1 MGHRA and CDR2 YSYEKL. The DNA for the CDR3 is TGCGCCAGCAGCCAAGGGGGGTGGAGGGGCACCGGGGAGCTGTTTTTT. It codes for CASSQGGWRGTGELFF.

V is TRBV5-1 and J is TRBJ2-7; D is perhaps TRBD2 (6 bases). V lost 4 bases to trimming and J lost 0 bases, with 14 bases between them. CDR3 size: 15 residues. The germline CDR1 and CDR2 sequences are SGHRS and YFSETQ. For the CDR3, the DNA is TGCGCCAGCAGCCAGACGGGACTGGCCTCCTACGAGCAGTACTTC. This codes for CASSQTGLASYEQYF.

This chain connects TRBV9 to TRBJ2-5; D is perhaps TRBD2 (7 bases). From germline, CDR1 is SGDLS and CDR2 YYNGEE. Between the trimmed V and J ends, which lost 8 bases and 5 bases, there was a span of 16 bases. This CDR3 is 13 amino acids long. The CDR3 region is CASRMGGLETQYF. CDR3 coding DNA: TGTGCCAGTAGAATGGGGGGGCTGGAGACCCAGTACTTC.

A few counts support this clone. The CDR3 sequence is CASRQGSQPQHF. The CDR3 DNA reads as TGTGCCAGTCGACAGGGCAGTCAGCCCCAGCATTTT. The chain has TRBV19 and TRBJ1-5, with 7 bases aligning to TRBD1. CDR3 length: 12 residues. CDR1 and CDR2 from the germline V gene are LNHDA and SQIVND (reference sequence). V was pared by 8 bases and J by 6 bases, with 4 bases of the junction left unmatched.

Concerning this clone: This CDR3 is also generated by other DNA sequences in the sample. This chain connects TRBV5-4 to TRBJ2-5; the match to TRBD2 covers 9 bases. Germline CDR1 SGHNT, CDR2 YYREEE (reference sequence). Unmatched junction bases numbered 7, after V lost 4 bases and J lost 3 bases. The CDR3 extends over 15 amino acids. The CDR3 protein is CASSPRGGREETQYF. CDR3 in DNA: TGTGCCAGCAGCCCCAGGGGCGGGAGGGAAGAGACCCAGTACTTC.

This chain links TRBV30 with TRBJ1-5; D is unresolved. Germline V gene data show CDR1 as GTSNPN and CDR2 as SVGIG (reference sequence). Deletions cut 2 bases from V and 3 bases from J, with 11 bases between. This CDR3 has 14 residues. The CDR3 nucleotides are TGTGCCTGGAGTAGGGAGTTTGACAATCAGCCCCAGCATTTT. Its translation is CAWSREFDNQPQHF.

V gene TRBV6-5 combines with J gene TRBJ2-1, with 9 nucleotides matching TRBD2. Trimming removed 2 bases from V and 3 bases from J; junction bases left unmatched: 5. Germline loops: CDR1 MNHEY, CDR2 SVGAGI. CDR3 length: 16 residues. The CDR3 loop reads CASSYSPSGVYNEQFF. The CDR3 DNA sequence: TGTGCCAGCAGTTACAGTCCTAGCGGGGTCTACAATGAGCAGTTCTTC.

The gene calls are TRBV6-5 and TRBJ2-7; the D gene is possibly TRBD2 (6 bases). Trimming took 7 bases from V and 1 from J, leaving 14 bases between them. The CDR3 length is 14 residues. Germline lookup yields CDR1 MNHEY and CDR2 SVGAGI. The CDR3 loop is CASIDPGRSYEQYF. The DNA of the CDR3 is TGTGCCAGCATCGACCCGGGGAGGTCCTACGAGCAGTACTTC.

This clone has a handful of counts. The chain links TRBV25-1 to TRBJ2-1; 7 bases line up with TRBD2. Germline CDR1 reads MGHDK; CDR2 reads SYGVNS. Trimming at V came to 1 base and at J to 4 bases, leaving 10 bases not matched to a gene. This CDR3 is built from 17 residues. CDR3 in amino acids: CASSEFRAGATYNEQFF. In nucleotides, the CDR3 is TGTGCCAGCAGTGAATTCAGGGCGGGAGCTACGTACAATGAGCAGTTCTTC.

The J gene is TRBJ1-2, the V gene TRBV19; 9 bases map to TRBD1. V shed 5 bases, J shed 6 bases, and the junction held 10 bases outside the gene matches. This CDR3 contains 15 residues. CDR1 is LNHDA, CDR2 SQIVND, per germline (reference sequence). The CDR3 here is CASSEQGAIGHGYTF. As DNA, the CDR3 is TGTGCCAGTAGTGAACAGGGGGCGATTGGTCATGGCTACACCTTC.